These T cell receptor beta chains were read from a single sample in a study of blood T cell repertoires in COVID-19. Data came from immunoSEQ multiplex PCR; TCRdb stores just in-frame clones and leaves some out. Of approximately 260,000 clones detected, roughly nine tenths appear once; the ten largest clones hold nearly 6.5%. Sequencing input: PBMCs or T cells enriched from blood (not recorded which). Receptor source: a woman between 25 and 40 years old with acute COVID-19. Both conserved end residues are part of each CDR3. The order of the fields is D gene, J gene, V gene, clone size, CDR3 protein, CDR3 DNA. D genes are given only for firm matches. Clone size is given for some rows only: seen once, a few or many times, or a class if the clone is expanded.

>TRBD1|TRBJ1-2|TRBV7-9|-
CASSTGAANYGYTF
TGTGCCAGCAGCACAGGGGCCGCTAACTATGGCTACACCTTC
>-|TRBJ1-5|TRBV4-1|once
CASSPAGAGNQPQHF
TGCGCCAGCAGCCCGGCGGGGGCAGGCAATCAGCCCCAGCATTTT
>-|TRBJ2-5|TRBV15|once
CATSTREETQYF
TGTGCCACCAGCACCCGAGAAGAGACCCAGTACTTC
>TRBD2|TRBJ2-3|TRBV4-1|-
CASSQELPGLGAADTQYF
TGCGCCAGCAGCCAAGAGTTACCGGGACTAGGGGCGGCAGATACGCAGTATTTT
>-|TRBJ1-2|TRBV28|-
CASSLQNYGYTF
TGTGCCAGCAGTTTACAGAACTATGGCTACACCTTC
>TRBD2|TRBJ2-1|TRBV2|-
CASSVGTTVNEQFF
TGTGCCAGCAGTGTGGGGACTACTGTCAATGAGCAGTTCTTC
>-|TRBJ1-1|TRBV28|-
CASSYGRAWNTEAFF
TGTGCCAGCAGTTACGGGAGGGCTTGGAACACTGAAGCTTTCTTT
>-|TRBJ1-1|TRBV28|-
CASSLLRENTEAFF
TGTGCCAGCAGTTTACTGCGAGAGAACACTGAAGCTTTCTTT
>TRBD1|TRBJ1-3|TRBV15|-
CATSSRVGTGAGNTIYF
TGTGCCACCAGCAGTAGAGTGGGGACAGGGGCCGGAAACACCATATATTTT
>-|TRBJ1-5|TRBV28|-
CASEISGNQPQHF
TGTGCCAGTGAGATAAGTGGCAATCAGCCCCAGCATTTT
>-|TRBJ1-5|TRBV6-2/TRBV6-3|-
CASSYGQGNQPQHF
TGTGCCAGCAGTTACGGGCAGGGGAATCAGCCCCAGCATTTT
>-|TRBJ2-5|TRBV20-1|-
CSAQIAETQYF
TGCAGTGCTCAAATTGCGGAGACCCAGTACTTC
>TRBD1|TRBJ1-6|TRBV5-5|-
CASSFSQGAFHF
TGTGCCAGCAGCTTTTCCCAGGGGGCTTTCCACTTT
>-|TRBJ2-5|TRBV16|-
CASSWSLRETQYF
TGTGCCAGCAGCTGGAGTCTTAGGGAGACCCAGTACTTC
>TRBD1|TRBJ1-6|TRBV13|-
CASSLGQGSAGTLHF
TGTGCCAGCAGCTTGGGACAGGGCTCGGCTGGAACCCTCCACTTT
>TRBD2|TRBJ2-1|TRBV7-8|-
CASSLGGGSGKWDEQFF
TGTGCCAGCAGCTTAGGAGGAGGTAGCGGGAAGTGGGATGAGCAGTTCTTC
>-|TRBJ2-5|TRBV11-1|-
CASSRQELETQYF
TGTGCCAGCAGCCGACAGGAGCTGGAGACCCAGTACTTC
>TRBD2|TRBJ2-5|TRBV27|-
CASSLAGREGETQYF
TGTGCCAGCAGTTTGGCCGGGAGGGAGGGAGAGACCCAGTACTTC
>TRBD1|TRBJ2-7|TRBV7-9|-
CAAGTGGFYEQYF
TGTGCCGCAGGGACAGGGGGCTTCTACGAGCAGTACTTC
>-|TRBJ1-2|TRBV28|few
CASSLGEADGYGYTF
TGTGCCAGCAGTTTGGGGGAGGCGGATGGCTATGGCTACACCTTC
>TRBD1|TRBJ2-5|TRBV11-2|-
CASSLIGTGEETQYF
TGTGCCAGCAGCTTAATAGGCACAGGGGAGGAGACCCAGTACTTC
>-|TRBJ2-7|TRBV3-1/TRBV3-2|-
CASSQEGPYEQYF
TGTGCCAGCAGCCAAGAGGGCCCCTACGAGCAGTACTTC
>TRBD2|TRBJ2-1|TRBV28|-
CASSGGGIINEQFF
TGTGCCAGCAGTGGGGGGGGGATCATAAATGAGCAGTTCTTC
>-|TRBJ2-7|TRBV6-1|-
CASSDQAYEQYF
TGTGCCAGCAGTGATCAGGCCTACGAGCAGTACTTC
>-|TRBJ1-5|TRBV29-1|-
CSGSTGSHQPQHF
TGCAGCGGCTCGACAGGTTCACATCAGCCCCAGCATTTT
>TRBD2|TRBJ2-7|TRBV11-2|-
CASNPGASGIYEQYF
TGTGCCAGCAACCCGGGGGCTAGCGGGATCTACGAGCAGTACTTC
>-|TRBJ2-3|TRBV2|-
CASSEEVDTQYF
TGTGCCAGCAGTGAGGAGGTAGATACGCAGTATTTT
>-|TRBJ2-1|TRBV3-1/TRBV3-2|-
CASSQDRGGAFYEQFF
TGTGCCAGCAGCCAAGATAGGGGCGGGGCCTTCTATGAGCAGTTCTTC
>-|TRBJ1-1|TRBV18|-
CASSRGQSEAFF
TGTGCCAGCTCACGCGGACAAAGTGAAGCTTTCTTT
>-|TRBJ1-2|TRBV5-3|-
CARSSRGALGAYGYTF
TGTGCCAGAAGCTCCCGGGGGGCATTAGGCGCCTATGGCTACACCTTC
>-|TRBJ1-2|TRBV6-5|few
CASSPEASYGYTF
TGTGCCAGCAGTCCCGAGGCCTCATATGGCTACACCTTC
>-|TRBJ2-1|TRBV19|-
CASSIGVHEQFF
TGTGCCAGTAGTATAGGCGTCCATGAGCAGTTCTTC
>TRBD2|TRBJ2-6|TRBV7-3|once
CASSAFGRVVSGANVLTF
TGTGCCAGCAGCGCCTTTGGGAGGGTCGTATCTGGGGCCAACGTCCTGACTTTC
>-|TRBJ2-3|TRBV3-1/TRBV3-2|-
CASSQRSSSTDTQYF
TGTGCCAGCAGCCAACGGTCTTCTAGCACAGATACGCAGTATTTT
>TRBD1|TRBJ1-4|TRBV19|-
CASSKGGTGNEKLFF
TGTGCCAGTAGTAAAGGGGGGACAGGAAATGAAAAACTGTTTTTT
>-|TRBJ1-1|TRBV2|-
CASRPGQMNTEAFF
TGTGCCAGCAGGCCCGGACAGATGAACACTGAAGCTTTCTTT
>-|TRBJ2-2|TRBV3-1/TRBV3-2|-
CASRRQLNTGELFF
TGTGCCAGCAGGAGACAGCTGAACACCGGGGAGCTGTTTTTT
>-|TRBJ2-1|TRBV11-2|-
CASSLDAGRERYNEQFF
TGTGCCAGCAGCTTAGATGCGGGACGGGAGCGATACAATGAGCAGTTCTTC
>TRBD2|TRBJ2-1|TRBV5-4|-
CASVAGTGGEQFF
TGTGCCAGCGTGGCGGGGACGGGGGGTGAGCAGTTCTTC
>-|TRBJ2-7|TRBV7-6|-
CASSPGLDSSYEQYF
TGTGCCAGCAGCCCCGGATTGGACAGCTCCTACGAGCAGTACTTC
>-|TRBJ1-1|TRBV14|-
CASTYGGANTEAFF
TGTGCCAGTACTTATGGGGGGGCGAACACTGAAGCTTTCTTT
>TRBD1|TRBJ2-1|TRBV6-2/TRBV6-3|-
CASSEAGTGAYNEQFF
TGTGCCAGCAGCGAAGCCGGGACAGGGGCCTACAATGAGCAGTTCTTC
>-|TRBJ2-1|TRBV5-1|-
CASSSGVIGDNEQFF
TGCGCCAGCAGCTCAGGGGTAATCGGAGATAATGAGCAGTTCTTC
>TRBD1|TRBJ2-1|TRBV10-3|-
CAISERQTRTGGTNEQFF
TGTGCCATCAGTGAGCGGCAGACGCGGACAGGGGGTACGAATGAGCAGTTCTTC
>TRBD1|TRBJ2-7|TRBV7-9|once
CASSSAGTGGLPYEQYF
TGTGCCAGCAGCTCCGCCGGGACAGGGGGGCTCCCCTACGAGCAGTACTTC
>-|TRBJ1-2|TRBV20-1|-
CSAPGYTF
TGCAGTGCCCCAGGCTACACCTTC
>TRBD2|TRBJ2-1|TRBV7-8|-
CASSPKPGGANSYNEQFF
TGTGCCAGCAGCCCGAAACCCGGGGGGGCCAACTCCTACAATGAGCAGTTCTTC
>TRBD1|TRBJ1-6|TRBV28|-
CASRPDRGGSPLHF
TGTGCCAGCAGACCGGACAGGGGGGGTTCACCCCTCCACTTT
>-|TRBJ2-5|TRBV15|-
CATSSGGGGQVKETQYF
TGTGCCACCAGCAGCGGGGGAGGAGGGCAGGTGAAAGAGACCCAGTACTTC
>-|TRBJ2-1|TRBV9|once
CASSAGVYNEQFF
TGTGCCAGCAGCGCGGGGGTATACAATGAGCAGTTCTTC
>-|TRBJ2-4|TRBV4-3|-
CASSQESSGSRLKYF
TGCGCCAGCAGCCAAGAAAGTTCAGGAAGTCGGCTTAAGTACTTC
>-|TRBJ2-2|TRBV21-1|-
CASSQTNGLAPSRDTGELFF
TGTGCCAGCAGCCAAACTAACGGACTAGCGCCCTCACGGGACACCGGGGAGCTGTTTTTT